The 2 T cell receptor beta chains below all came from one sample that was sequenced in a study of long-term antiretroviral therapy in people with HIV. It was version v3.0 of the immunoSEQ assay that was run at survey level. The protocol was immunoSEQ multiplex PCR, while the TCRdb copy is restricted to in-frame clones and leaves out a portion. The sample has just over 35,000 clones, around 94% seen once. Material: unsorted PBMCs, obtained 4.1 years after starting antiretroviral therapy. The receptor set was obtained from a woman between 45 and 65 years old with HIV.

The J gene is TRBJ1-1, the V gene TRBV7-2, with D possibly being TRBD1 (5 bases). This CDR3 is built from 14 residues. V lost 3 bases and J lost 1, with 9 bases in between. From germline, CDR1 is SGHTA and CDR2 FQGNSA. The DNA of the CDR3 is TGTGCCAGCAGCTTGGCGGGGGGGAACACTGAAGCTTTCTTT. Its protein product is CASSLAGGNTEAFF.

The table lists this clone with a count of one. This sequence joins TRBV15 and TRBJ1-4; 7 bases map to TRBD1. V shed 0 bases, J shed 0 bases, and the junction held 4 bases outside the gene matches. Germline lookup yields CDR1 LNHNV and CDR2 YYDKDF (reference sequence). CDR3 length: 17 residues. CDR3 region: CATSREPTGATNEKLFF. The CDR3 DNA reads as TGTGCCACCAGCAGAGAACCTACAGGGGCAACTAATGAAAAACTGTTTTTT.